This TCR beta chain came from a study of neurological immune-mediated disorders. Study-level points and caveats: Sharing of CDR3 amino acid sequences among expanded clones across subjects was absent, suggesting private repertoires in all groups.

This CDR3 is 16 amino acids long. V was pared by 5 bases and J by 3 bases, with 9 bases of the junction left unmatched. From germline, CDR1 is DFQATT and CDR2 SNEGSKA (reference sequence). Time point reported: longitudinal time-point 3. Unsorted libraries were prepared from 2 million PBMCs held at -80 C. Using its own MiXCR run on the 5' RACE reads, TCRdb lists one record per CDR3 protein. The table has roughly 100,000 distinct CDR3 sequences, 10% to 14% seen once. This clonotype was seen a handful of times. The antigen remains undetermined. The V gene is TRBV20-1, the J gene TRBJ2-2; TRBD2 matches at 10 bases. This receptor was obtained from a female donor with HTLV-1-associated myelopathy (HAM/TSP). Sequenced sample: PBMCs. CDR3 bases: TGCAGTGCTGGGTCTAGCGGGGGACAATACACCGGGGAGCTGTTTTTT. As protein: CSAGSSGGQYTGELFF.